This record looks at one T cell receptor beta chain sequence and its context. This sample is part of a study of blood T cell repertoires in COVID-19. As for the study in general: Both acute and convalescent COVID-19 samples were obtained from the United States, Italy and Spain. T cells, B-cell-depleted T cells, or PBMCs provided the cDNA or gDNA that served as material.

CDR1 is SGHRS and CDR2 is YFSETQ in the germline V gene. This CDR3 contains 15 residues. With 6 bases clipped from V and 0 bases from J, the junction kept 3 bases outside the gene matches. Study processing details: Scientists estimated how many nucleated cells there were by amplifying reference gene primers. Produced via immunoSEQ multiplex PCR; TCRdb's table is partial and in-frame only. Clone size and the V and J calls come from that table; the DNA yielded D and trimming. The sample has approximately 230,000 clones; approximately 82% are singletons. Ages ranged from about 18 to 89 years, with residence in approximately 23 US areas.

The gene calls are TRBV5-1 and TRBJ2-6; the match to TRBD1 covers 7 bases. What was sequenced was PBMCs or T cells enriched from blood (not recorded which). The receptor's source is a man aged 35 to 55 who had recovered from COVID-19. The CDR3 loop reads CASNDRVSGANVLTF. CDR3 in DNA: TGCGCCAGCAACGACAGGGTCTCTGGGGCCAACGTCCTGACTTTC.